Reported below is one TCR beta chain. This record belongs to a study of blood T cell repertoires in COVID-19. Study-wide background: Acute and convalescent COVID-19 specimens originated in the United States, Italy and Spain. T cells, B-cell-depleted T cells, or PBMCs supplied cDNA or gDNA.

In the original workflow: Amplification of reference gene primers was used by the study to estimate nucleated cell counts. Assay: immunoSEQ multiplex PCR; the TCRdb copy retains only in-frame clones and omits some. That table furnishes V, J and clone size, whereas the DNA furnished D and trimming. Among tens of thousands of clones, roughly 75% were seen once, and the ten largest hold about two fifths. Sequenced material: peripheral blood. This TCR derives from a man older than 75 with active or convalescent COVID-19.

CDR3 DNA: TGTGCCAGCAGCCAGGGGGGAGGGGGGCCTGAGCAGTTCTTC. Encoded protein: CASSQGGGGPEQFF. The rearrangement links TRBV4-2 to TRBJ2-1, with a tentative D call TRBD2 (7 bases). Germline V gene data show CDR1 as LGHNA and CDR2 as YNFKEQ. This CDR3 is built from 14 residues. The ends were cut back, 3 bases at V and 9 bases at J, with 15 bases in the middle.